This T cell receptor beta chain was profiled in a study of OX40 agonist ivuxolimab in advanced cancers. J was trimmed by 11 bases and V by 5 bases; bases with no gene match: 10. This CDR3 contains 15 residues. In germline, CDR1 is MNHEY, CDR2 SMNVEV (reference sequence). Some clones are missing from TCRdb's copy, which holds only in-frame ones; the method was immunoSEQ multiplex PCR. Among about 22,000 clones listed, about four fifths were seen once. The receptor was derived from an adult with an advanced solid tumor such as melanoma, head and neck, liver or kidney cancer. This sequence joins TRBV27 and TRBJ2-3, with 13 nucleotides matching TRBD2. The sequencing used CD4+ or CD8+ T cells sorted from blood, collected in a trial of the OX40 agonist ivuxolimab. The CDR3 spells CASSGLAGVIGVQYF. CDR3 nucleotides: TGTGCCAGCAGTGGACTAGCGGGGGTCATCGGGGTGCAGTATTTT.